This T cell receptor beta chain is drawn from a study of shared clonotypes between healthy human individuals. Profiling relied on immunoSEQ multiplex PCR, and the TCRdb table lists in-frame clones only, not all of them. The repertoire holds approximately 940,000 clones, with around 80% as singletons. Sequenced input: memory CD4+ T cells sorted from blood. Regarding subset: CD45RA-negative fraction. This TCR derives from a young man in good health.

The CDR3: CASSLGRPMGGHRGGYGYTF. The CDR3 coding sequence is TGTGCCAGCAGCTTAGGACGACCGATGGGAGGCCACAGGGGTGGCTATGGCTACACCTTC. The J gene is TRBJ1-2, the V gene TRBV7-8, with 7 bases lining up with TRBD1. V lost 1 base and J lost 4; bases outside the gene matches: 21. Germline V gives CDR1 SGHVS, CDR2 FQNEAQ. CDR3 length equals 20 residues.